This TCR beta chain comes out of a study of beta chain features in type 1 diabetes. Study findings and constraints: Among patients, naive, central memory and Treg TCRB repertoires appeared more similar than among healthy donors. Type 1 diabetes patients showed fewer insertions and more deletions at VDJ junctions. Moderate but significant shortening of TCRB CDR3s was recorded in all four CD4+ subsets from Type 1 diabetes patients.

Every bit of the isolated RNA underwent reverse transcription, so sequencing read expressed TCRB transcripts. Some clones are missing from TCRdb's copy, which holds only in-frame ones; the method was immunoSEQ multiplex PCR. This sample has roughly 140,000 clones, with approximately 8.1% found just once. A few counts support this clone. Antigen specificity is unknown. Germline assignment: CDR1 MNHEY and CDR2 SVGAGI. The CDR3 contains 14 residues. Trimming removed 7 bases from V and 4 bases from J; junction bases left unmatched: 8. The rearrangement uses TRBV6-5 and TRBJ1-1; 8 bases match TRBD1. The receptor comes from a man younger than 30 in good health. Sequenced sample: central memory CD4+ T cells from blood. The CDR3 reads CASKGDRPVTEAFF. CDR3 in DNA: TGTGCCAGCAAGGGGGACAGGCCTGTCACTGAAGCTTTCTTT.